These 5 T cell receptor beta chains share one sample of origin, sequenced in a study of T cell clonotyping in hematopoietic cell transplantation. Sequencing used immunoSEQ multiplex PCR; TCRdb keeps in-frame clones, though not all of them. The sample contains 20,000 or so clones, roughly three quarters of which appear only once. Sequencing was done on a sample of peripheral blood mononuclear cells. The receptors come from a man in his sixties in good health. Some clones in this sample may be carry-over from other donors' samples.

The chain joins TRBV23-1 to TRBJ2-7; 12 bases are a match to TRBD1. TRBV23-1 is an ORF for which the function is uncertain. V lost 0 bases to trimming and J lost 5 bases; unmatched junction nucleotides: 20. This CDR3 region has 21 residues. The CDR3 DNA sequence: TGCGCCAGCAGTCAATCCCCCCCCAGGATCGCAAGAGGGACAGGGGGCCACGAGCAGTACTTC. Translated, it gives CASSQSPPRIARGTGGHEQYF.

The rearrangement uses TRBV5-4 and TRBJ1-1, with D unclear. The CDR3 consists of 15 residues. With 6 bases removed from V and 0 bases from J, the gap between germline ends came to 15 bases. CDR1 and CDR2 from the germline V gene are SGHNT and YYREEE (reference sequence). The CDR3 nucleotides are TGTGCCAGCACGATGGACGGAGTCATGAACACTGAAGCTTTCTTT. Protein product: CASTMDGVMNTEAFF.

V usage is TRBV6-1 and J usage is TRBJ1-5; weak D call: TRBD1 (6 bases). The V end was cut by 2 bases, the J end by 0 bases, with 11 bases between. This CDR3 has 16 residues. CDR1 and CDR2 from the germline V gene are MNHNS and SASEGT. The CDR3 sequence is CASSEPQGHSNQPQHF. For the CDR3, the DNA is TGTGCCAGCAGTGAACCCCAGGGACATAGCAATCAGCCCCAGCATTTT.

This chain connects TRBV2 to TRBJ2-3; D not resolved. This CDR3 is built from 13 residues. V was pared by 7 bases and J by 10 bases, with 18 bases between. The germline V gene has CDR1 SNHLY and CDR2 FYNNEI. This chain's CDR3 is CASINLQLFAQYF. The DNA for the CDR3 is TGTGCCAGCATAAACCTACAGCTTTTCGCGCAGTATTTT.

This clone was seen once. The V and J genes are TRBV25-1 and TRBJ2-7; 7 bases match TRBD1. This CDR3 region has 15 residues. The germline CDR1 and CDR2 sequences are MGHDK and SYGVNS. The V segment lost 4 bases and the J segment 4 bases; nucleotides outside the gene matches: 10. The CDR3 sequence is CASSVTGAARYEQYF. In nucleotides, the CDR3 is TGTGCCAGCAGTGTAACAGGGGCAGCTCGTTACGAGCAGTACTTC.